This T cell receptor (beta chain) was sequenced in a study of blood T cells in healthy people across ages. The germline V gene encodes CDR1 MNHNS and CDR2 SASEGT. The CDR3 runs 17 residues. With 7 bases clipped from V and 0 bases from J, the junction kept 9 bases outside the gene matches. This clonotype was found a few times. What it binds is not known. Study findings and constraints: As naive T cell percentage varied, TCR beta diversity correlated strongly with it.

Primed by a sample-barcoded 5' primer and a J-beta primer mix, a second PCR proceeded for 7 to 11 cycles. TCRdb used MiXCR to reprocess the 5' RACE reads, holding one entry per CDR3 protein. The table shows about 750,000 distinct CDR3 sequences, with roughly 53% occurring only once. The receptor was isolated from a man aged 80 or over in good health. The gene calls are TRBV6-1 and TRBJ2-6; 7 nucleotides agree with TRBD1. Sequences were obtained from blood. CDR3 coding DNA: TGTGCCAGCAATAGACAGGGATGGGGCTCTGGGGCCAACGTCCTGACTTTC. It yields the protein CASNRQGWGSGANVLTF.